This T cell receptor (beta chain) was profiled in a study of T cells in women clearing cervical HPV infection. The wider study: Case blood was drawn when the lesion was first found; control blood after infection became undetectable.

The protocol was immunoSEQ multiplex PCR, while the TCRdb copy is restricted to in-frame clones and leaves out a portion. The sample has 35,000 to 50,000 clones. The specimen was blood buffy coat. The sequence was collected from a woman between 18 and 70 years old with a cervical HPV16 infection that either progressed to CIN3+ or cleared (not recorded which).

The CDR3 DNA, read in part, is TGTGCCTGGAGTCCCGACAGTAATTCACCC. Protein sequence: CAWSPDSNSP. The full CDR3 protein reads CAWSPDSNSPLHF. The chain links TRBV30 to TRBJ1-6; D may be TRBD1 (5 bases). The read falls 3 residues short of the CDR3 end, and the missing part is taken from the germline J gene. Per germline, CDR1 GTSNPN and CDR2 SVGIG (reference sequence). V dropped 2 bases and J dropped 6 bases, with 8 bases sitting between them. The CDR3 covers 13 residues.